The T cell receptor (beta chain) described here comes from a study of cytomegalovirus exposure and HLA in healthy donors. PCR primers comprised 60 Vbeta and 13 Jbeta primers. Profiled with immunoSEQ multiplex PCR; TCRdb holds only in-frame clones, not every one. The sample records roughly 160,000 clones, roughly 67% being singletons. Sequences were obtained from PBMCs. The origin of this receptor is a woman in her late teens or twenties in good health and CMV-seropositive.

The CDR3 DNA is TGTGCCAGCAGCTTCAGAGAGGCTCGAGGAGAAAAACTGTTTTTT. It yields the protein CASSFREARGEKLFF. The V call is TRBV5-6, the J call TRBJ1-4; D gene unclear. The germline V and J ends were trimmed by 2 bases and 8 bases, with 16 bases remaining between them. The CDR3 spans 15 residues. Looked up from germline, CDR1 is SGHDT and CDR2 is YYEEEE.